The 30 T cell receptor beta chains listed next were all sequenced from one sample in a study of cytomegalovirus exposure and HLA in healthy donors. PCR involved 60 Vbeta and 13 Jbeta primers. Sequencing was performed with immunoSEQ multiplex PCR; in TCRdb, only in-frame clones are kept and a portion is missing. The data contain about 200,000 clones, 79% of them seen just once; the ten biggest clones take up roughly 0.4%. The sample was PBMCs. The receptors here all came from a male donor in good health and CMV-seropositive.

The chain is built from TRBV4-1 and TRBJ2-1, with 8 bases lining up with TRBD2. The germline V gene has CDR1 MGHRA and CDR2 YSYEKL. With 2 bases clipped from V and 0 bases from J, the junction kept 9 bases outside the gene matches. This CDR3 is 18 amino acids long. CDR3: CASSQQGTSGASYNEQFF. The DNA of the CDR3 is TGCGCCAGCAGCCAACAAGGAACTAGCGGCGCCTCCTACAATGAGCAGTTCTTC.

This rearrangement joins TRBV19 to TRBJ2-2; TRBD1 aligns across 10 bases. V shed 3 bases and J 6 bases; nucleotides not matched to a gene: 4. In germline, CDR1 is LNHDA, CDR2 SQIVND (reference sequence). This CDR3 spans 15 amino acids. The CDR3 nucleotides read TGTGCCAGTAGTATGGGGACAGGGGTGGCCGGGGAGCTGTTTTTT. Encoded protein: CASSMGTGVAGELFF.

J is TRBJ2-3 and V is TRBV7-2, with 10 bases that match TRBD2. The CDR3 length is 15 residues. Germline trimming cut 5 bases from V and 9 bases from J; bases unmatched to any gene: 11. Per the germline V gene, CDR1 is SGHTA and CDR2 is FQGNSA. The CDR3 is CASSRIAGGRDTQYF. The DNA for the CDR3 is TGTGCCAGCAGCCGGATAGCGGGAGGAAGAGACACGCAGTATTTT.

This chain connects TRBV5-4 to TRBJ1-2; 8 positions match TRBD1. V lost 9 bases and J lost 6; bases outside the gene matches: 10. CDR1 SGHNT and CDR2 YYREEE come from the germline V gene (reference sequence). The CDR3 runs to 13 residues. The CDR3 coding sequence is TGTGCCACCGATAGACAGGGGACGGATGGCTACACCTTC. Protein sequence: CATDRQGTDGYTF.

This chain joins TRBV9 and TRBJ1-4; the match to TRBD1 covers 9 bases. The germline V gene has CDR1 SGDLS and CDR2 YYNGEE. This CDR3 region has 21 residues. V was clipped by 0 bases and J by 0 bases; unmatched bases: 15. DNA of the CDR3: TGTGCCAGCAGCGTAGGGTTTTTGGGACAGGGACTCGTTGCAACTAATGAAAAACTGTTTTTT. This sequence encodes CASSVGFLGQGLVATNEKLFF.

This rearrangement joins TRBV9 to TRBJ1-1; 7 nucleotides agree with TRBD1. Trimming cost V 3 bases and J 3 bases; bases outside gene matches: 8. CDR1 is SGDLS, CDR2 YYNGEE, per germline. This CDR3 is built from 15 residues. For the CDR3, the DNA is TGTGCCAGCAGCGGACAGGGAGGCTCGTACACTGAAGCTTTCTTT. This encodes CASSGQGGSYTEAFF.

This chain uses TRBV29-1 with TRBJ1-4; the D gene is possibly TRBD1 (6 bases). There are 12 residues in the CDR3. V was trimmed by 5 bases and J by 11 bases, leaving 15 bases between them. CDR1 is SQVTM and CDR2 is ANQGSEA in the germline V gene. The DNA for the CDR3 is TGCAGCGTTAAAGGCAGGGGTGAGAAACTGTTTTTT. Protein: CSVKGRGEKLFF.

V and J are TRBV10-3 and TRBJ2-2; 8 nucleotides line up with TRBD1. The CDR3 sequence is 14 residues long. Germline V gene sequence: CDR1 ENHRY, CDR2 SYGVKD. Trimming removed 11 bases from V and 1 base from J; junction bases left unmatched: 6. CDR3 sequence: CAASGTGNTGELFF. The CDR3 DNA reads as TGTGCCGCCTCCGGGACAGGGAACACCGGGGAGCTGTTTTTT.

This clone was observed a few times. The CDR3 DNA is TGCGCCAGCAGCTTGGAGCCAGGGGATGACACTGAAGCTTTCTTT. It translates to CASSLEPGDDTEAFF. The chain employs TRBV5-1 and TRBJ1-1; D might be TRBD1 (6 bases). The V end lost 0 bases, the J end lost 3 bases, and 12 bases lay between the germline ends. The CDR3 consists of 15 residues. CDR1 SGHRS and CDR2 YFSETQ come from the germline V gene.

This clone has just a few counts. The rearrangement joins TRBV7-2 to TRBJ1-1, with TRBD1 matching 10 bases. J was trimmed by 3 bases and V by 5 bases; bases with no gene match: 3. CDR3 length: 14 amino acids. From germline, CDR1 is SGHTA and CDR2 FQGNSA. The CDR3 spells CASSPGQGYTEAFF. The CDR3 DNA reads as TGTGCCAGCAGCCCGGGACAGGGGTACACTGAAGCTTTCTTT.

The chain couples TRBV19 to TRBJ2-7, with D tentatively TRBD2 (6 bases). Per germline, CDR1 LNHDA and CDR2 SQIVND (reference sequence). The CDR3 covers 14 residues. Trimming stripped 7 bases from V and 0 bases from J, with 13 bases between. CDR3 in amino acids: CASKGGGDSYEQYF. The CDR3 DNA reads TGTGCCAGTAAGGGAGGCGGAGACTCCTACGAGCAGTACTTC.

The chain carries TRBV29-1 and TRBJ2-5, with 8 bases aligning to TRBD2. CDR1 is SQVTM and CDR2 is ANQGSEA in the germline V gene. This CDR3 region has 13 residues. With V trimmed by 1 base and J by 5 bases, 3 bases remained unmatched. The CDR3 bases are TGCAGCGTTGAAGGTCCGGGGGGGGAGACCCAGTACTTC. Amino acid sequence: CSVEGPGGETQYF. Complete variable domain (other parts from reference TRBV29-1 and TRBJ2-5): SAVISQKPSRDICQRGTSLTIQCQVDSQVTMMFWYRQQPGQSLTLIATANQGSEATYESGFVIDKFPISRPNLTFSTLTVSNMSPEDSSIYLCSVEGPGGETQYFGPGTRLLVL.

The rearrangement links TRBV7-7 to TRBJ2-5; 15 bases are a match to TRBD2. CDR1 SSHAT and CDR2 FNYEAQ come from the germline V gene (reference sequence). The CDR3 runs to 16 residues. CDR3 nucleotide sequence: TGTGCTAGCGGCCAAGGACTAGCGGGAGGGAAAGAGACCCAGTACTTC. This encodes CASGQGLAGGKETQYF.

The chain's CDR3 is CASSSQGYNEKLFF. The CDR3 nucleotides are TGTGCCAGCAGTTCACAGGGGTATAATGAAAAACTGTTTTTT. The V call is TRBV14, the J call TRBJ1-4; 7 positions agree with TRBD1. Germline CDR1 reads SGHDN; CDR2 reads FVKESK. V lost 6 bases and J lost 4; bases outside the gene matches: 5. This CDR3 spans 14 amino acids. The variable domain in full, with the rest retrieved from reference TRBV14 and TRBJ1-4, is EAGVTQFPSHSVIEKGQTVTLRCDPISGHDNLYWYRRVMGKEIKFLLHFVKESKQDESGMPNNRFLAERTGGTYSTLKVQPAELEDSGVYFCASSSQGYNEKLFFGSGTQLSVL.

The gene calls are TRBV7-9 and TRBJ1-1, with TRBD1 as a possible D gene (5 bases). The germline V and J ends were trimmed by 5 bases and 1 base, with 8 bases remaining between them. CDR1 and CDR2 (germline): SEHNR, FQNEAQ (reference sequence). There are 13 residues in the CDR3. Here the CDR3 reads CASSRQGNTEAFF. The CDR3 DNA reads TGTGCCAGCAGCCGGCAGGGGAACACTGAAGCTTTCTTT.

This clone came up a few times. V is TRBV7-3 and J is TRBJ2-6; 8 nucleotides line up with TRBD1. The CDR3 covers 17 residues. From germline, CDR1 is SGHTA and CDR2 FQGTGA. V was clipped by 4 bases and J by 4 bases; unmatched bases: 9. CDR3 sequence (DNA): TGTGCCAGCAGCTCGGACAGGGTAGAAGGCGGGGCCAACGTCCTGACTTTC. It yields the protein CASSSDRVEGGANVLTF.

The J gene is TRBJ2-4, the V gene TRBV28; 7 bases are a match to TRBD1. The CDR3 has 16 residues. CDR1 is MDHEN, CDR2 SYDVKM, per germline. The ends lost 4 bases at V and 0 bases at J; junction bases unmatched: 6. CDR3 sequence: CASSSGQPLAKNIQYF. DNA for the CDR3: TGTGCCAGCAGTTCGGGACAGCCGTTAGCCAAAAACATTCAGTACTTC.

The genes are TRBV15 and TRBJ1-2, with D maybe TRBD1 (6 bases). The CDR3 extends over 14 amino acids. Germline-derived CDR1 and CDR2 are LNHNV and YYDKDF (reference sequence). The ends were cut back, 3 bases at V and 6 bases at J, with 14 bases in the middle. The CDR3 here is CATSSLQGSDGYTF. For the CDR3, the DNA is TGTGCCACCAGCAGTTTACAGGGCTCGGATGGCTACACCTTC.

This chain joins TRBV7-9 and TRBJ1-4; no reliable D call. CDR1 and CDR2 from the germline V gene are SEHNR and FQNEAQ (reference sequence). V lost 2 bases and J 8 bases, leaving 9 bases between the germline ends. This CDR3 spans 13 amino acids. The CDR3 region has the DNA TGTGCCAGCAGCTTACCGGTTTCGGAAAAACTGTTTTTT. It encodes CASSLPVSEKLFF.

This chain uses TRBV10-3 with TRBJ1-1; unclear D gene. Germline V gene sequence: CDR1 ENHRY, CDR2 SYGVKD. The CDR3 runs to 15 residues. V dropped 0 bases and J dropped 1 base, with 9 bases sitting between them. The CDR3 spells CAISESMRGNTEAFF. As DNA, the CDR3 is TGTGCCATCAGTGAGTCGATGAGAGGGAACACTGAAGCTTTCTTT.

The rearrangement uses TRBV21-1 and TRBJ2-7; the table's D call of TRBD1 was not tested on the DNA. TRBV21-1 is annotated as a pseudogene. CDR3 size: 18 residues. For the CDR3, the DNA is TGTGCCAGTAAAGGAGGGGACAGGGTGGGTTCCCCGTCCTACGAGCAGTACTTC. Encoded protein: CASKGGDRVGSPSYEQYF.

The genes are TRBV7-2 and TRBJ1-6; 11 positions match TRBD1. This CDR3 spans 18 amino acids. The germline V gene has CDR1 SGHTA and CDR2 FQGNSA. With V trimmed by 5 bases and J by 4 bases, 10 bases remained unmatched. CDR3 nucleotide sequence: TGTGCCAGCAGCCTAACCGGGACAGGGGGTGGGTATAATTCACCCCTCCACTTT. The encoded protein is CASSLTGTGGGYNSPLHF.

The rearrangement joins TRBV5-6 to TRBJ1-2; no reliable D call. Germline assignment: CDR1 SGHDT and CDR2 YYEEEE. V was clipped by 2 bases and J by 2 bases, with 13 bases between them. This CDR3 is built from 15 residues. CDR3 sequence: CASSFNGPGNYGYTF. Written as DNA, the CDR3 is TGTGCCAGCAGCTTTAACGGTCCGGGGAACTATGGCTACACCTTC.

The chain links TRBV18 to TRBJ2-7; TRBD2 matches at 8 bases. CDR1 KGHSH and CDR2 LQKENI come from the germline V gene. Trimming at V came to 3 bases and at J to 3 bases, leaving 7 bases not matched to a gene. This CDR3 spans 15 amino acids. The CDR3 DNA sequence: TGTGCCAGCTCACCCACTAGCGGAGGCGACTACGAGCAGTACTTC. It translates to CASSPTSGGDYEQYF. Full variable domain (rest looked up from reference TRBV18 and TRBJ2-7): NAGVMQNPRHLVRRRGQEARLRCSPMKGHSHVYWYRQLPEEGLKFMVYLQKENIIDESGMPKERFSAEFPKEGPSILRIQQVVRGDSAAYFCASSPTSGGDYEQYFGPGTRLTVT.

Only a few counts were recorded for this clone. The sample contains more than one DNA sequence encoding this CDR3. This chain links TRBV7-2 with TRBJ2-2, with 8 bases aligning to TRBD1. V lost 4 bases and J lost 5; bases outside the gene matches: 3. The germline gives CDR1 SGHTA, CDR2 FQGNSA. The CDR3 is 14 amino acids. In DNA, the CDR3 is TGTGCCAGCAGCTCCCGACAGGGGACCGGGGAGCTGTTTTTT. Protein product: CASSSRQGTGELFF. The variable domain in full, with the rest retrieved from reference TRBV7-2 and TRBJ2-2, is GAGVSQSPSNKVTEKGKDVELRCDPISGHTALYWYRQSLGQGLEFLIYFQGNSAPDKSGLPSDRFSAERTGGSVSTLTIQRTQQEDSAVYLCASSSRQGTGELFFGEGSRLTVL.

The chain links TRBV25-1 to TRBJ1-2; possibly TRBD1 for D (5 bases). This CDR3 spans 15 amino acids. V lost 3 bases and J lost 2, with 13 bases in between. CDR1 is MGHDK and CDR2 is SYGVNS in the germline V gene. Written as DNA, the CDR3 is TGTGCCAGCAGTGACTCGGGGGTTCTAAACTATGGCTACACCTTC. It is translated as CASSDSGVLNYGYTF.

The chain employs TRBV2 and TRBJ1-4; the D gene is possibly TRBD1 (5 bases). This CDR3 is built from 14 residues. V lost 6 bases and J 2 bases, leaving 10 bases between the germline ends. Per germline, CDR1 SNHLY and CDR2 FYNNEI. The CDR3 sequence is CASRYRSTNEKLFF. The CDR3 region has the DNA TGTGCCAGCAGATACAGGTCTACTAATGAAAAACTGTTTTTT.

This sequence joins TRBV28 and TRBJ2-7; a possible D gene is TRBD2 (7 bases). Looked up from germline, CDR1 is MDHEN and CDR2 is SYDVKM. The CDR3 consists of 15 residues. Trimming took off 3 bases at V and 0 bases at J, with 12 bases between the two ends. CDR3 sequence reads: CASSFEGGTSYEQYF. CDR3 nucleotide sequence: TGTGCCAGCAGTTTTGAGGGGGGGACCTCCTACGAGCAGTACTTC.

This chain connects TRBV7-2 to TRBJ2-7; 8 nucleotides line up with TRBD1. The germline gives CDR1 SGHTA, CDR2 FQGNSA. This CDR3 comprises 18 residues. With 2 bases clipped from V and 4 bases from J, the junction kept 16 bases outside the gene matches. The chain's CDR3 is CASSLRGQGARLVYEQYF. The CDR3 DNA follows: TGTGCCAGCAGCTTAAGGGGGCAGGGGGCAAGACTCGTTTACGAGCAGTACTTC.

This clone has more than one count but fewer than ten. The chain is built from TRBV5-6 and TRBJ1-5; D is unresolved. Germline values: CDR1 SGHDT, CDR2 YYEEEE. This CDR3 has 15 residues. Trimming took off 3 bases at V and 0 bases at J, with 10 bases between the two ends. CDR3 DNA: TGTGCCAGCAGCTCCTTACCGAGTAGCAATCAGCCCCAGCATTTT. This codes for CASSSLPSSNQPQHF.